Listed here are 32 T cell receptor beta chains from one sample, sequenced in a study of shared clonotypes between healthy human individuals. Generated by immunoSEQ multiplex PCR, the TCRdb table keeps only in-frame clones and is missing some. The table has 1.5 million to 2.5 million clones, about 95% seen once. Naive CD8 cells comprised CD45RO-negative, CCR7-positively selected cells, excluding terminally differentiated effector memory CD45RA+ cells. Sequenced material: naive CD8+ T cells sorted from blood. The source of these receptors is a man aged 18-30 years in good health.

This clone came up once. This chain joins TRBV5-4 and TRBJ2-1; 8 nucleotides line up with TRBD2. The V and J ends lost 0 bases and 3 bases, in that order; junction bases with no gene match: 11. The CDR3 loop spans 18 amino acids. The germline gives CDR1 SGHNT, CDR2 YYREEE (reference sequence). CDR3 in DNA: TGTGCCAGCAGCTTGGACCTCGGCTCTAGCGGGCTCTACAATGAGCAGTTCTTC. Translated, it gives CASSLDLGSSGLYNEQFF.

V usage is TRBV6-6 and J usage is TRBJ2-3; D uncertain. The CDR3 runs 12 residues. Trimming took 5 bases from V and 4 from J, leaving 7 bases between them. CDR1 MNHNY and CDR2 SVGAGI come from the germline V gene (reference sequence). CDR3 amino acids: CASSVGADTQYF. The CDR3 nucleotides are TGTGCCAGCAGTGTAGGTGCAGATACGCAGTATTTT.

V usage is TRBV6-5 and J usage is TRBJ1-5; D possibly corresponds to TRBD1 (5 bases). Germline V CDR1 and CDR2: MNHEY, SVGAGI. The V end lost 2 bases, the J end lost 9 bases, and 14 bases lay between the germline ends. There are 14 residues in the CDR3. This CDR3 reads CASSYGREGRPQHF. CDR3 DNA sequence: TGTGCCAGCAGTTACGGGCGTGAGGGGAGGCCCCAGCATTTT.

The CDR3, as DNA: TGTGCCAGCCACGAGAACAATGAGCAGTTCTTC. Its translation is CASHENNEQFF. V usage is TRBV27 and J usage is TRBJ2-1, with D unclear. The germline gives CDR1 MNHEY, CDR2 SMNVEV (reference sequence). The CDR3 covers 11 residues. With 8 bases removed from V and 5 bases from J, the gap between germline ends came to 7 bases.

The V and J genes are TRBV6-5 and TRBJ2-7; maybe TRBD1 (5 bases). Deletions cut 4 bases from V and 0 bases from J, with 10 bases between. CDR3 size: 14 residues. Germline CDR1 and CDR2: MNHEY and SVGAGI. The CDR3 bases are TGTGCCAGCAGTTCGGGCAGGGTCTCCTACGAGCAGTACTTC. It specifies CASSSGRVSYEQYF.

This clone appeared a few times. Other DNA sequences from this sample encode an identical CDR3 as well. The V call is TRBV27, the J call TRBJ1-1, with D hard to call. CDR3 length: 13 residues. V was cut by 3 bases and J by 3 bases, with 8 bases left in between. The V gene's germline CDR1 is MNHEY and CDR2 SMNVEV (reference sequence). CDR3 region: CASSLGRDTEAFF. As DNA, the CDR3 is TGTGCCAGCAGTTTGGGAAGGGACACTGAAGCTTTCTTT.

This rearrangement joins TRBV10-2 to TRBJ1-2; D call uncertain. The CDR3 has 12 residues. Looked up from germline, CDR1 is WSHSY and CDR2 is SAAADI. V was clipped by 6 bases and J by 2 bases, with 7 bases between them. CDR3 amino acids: CASRGGNYGYTF. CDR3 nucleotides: TGCGCCAGCAGAGGAGGAAACTATGGCTACACCTTC.

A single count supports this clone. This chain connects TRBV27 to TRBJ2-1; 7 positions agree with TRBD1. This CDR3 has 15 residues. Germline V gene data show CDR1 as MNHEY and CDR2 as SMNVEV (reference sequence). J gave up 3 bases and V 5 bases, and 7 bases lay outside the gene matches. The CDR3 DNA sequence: TGTGCCAGCAGTCACCGACAGGGTGTCTACAATGAGCAGTTCTTC. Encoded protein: CASSHRQGVYNEQFF.

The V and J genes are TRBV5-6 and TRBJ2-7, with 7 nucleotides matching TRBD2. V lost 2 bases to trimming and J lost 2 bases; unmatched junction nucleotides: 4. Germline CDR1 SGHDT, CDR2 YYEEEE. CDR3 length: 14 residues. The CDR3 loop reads CASSFGAGAYEQYF. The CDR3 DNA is TGTGCCAGCAGCTTTGGGGCGGGGGCCTACGAGCAGTACTTC. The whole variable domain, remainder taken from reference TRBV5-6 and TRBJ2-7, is DAGVTQSPTHLIKTRGQQVTLRCSPKSGHDTVSWYQQALGQGPQFIFQYYEEEERQRGNFPDRFSGHQFPNYSSELNVNALLLGDSALYLCASSFGAGAYEQYFGPGTRLTVT.

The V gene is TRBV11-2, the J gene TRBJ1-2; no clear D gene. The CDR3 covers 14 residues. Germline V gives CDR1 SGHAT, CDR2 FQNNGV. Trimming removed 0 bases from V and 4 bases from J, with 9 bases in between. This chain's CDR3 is CASSLDRAGYGYTF. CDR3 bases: TGTGCCAGCAGCTTAGATCGGGCAGGCTATGGCTACACCTTC.

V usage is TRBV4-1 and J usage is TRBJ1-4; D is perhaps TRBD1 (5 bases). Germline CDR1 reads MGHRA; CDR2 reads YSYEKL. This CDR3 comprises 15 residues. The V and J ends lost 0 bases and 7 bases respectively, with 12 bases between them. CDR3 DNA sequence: TGCGCCAGCAGCCAAGAGGGGACCTCAATTGAAAAACTGTTTTTT. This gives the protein CASSQEGTSIEKLFF.

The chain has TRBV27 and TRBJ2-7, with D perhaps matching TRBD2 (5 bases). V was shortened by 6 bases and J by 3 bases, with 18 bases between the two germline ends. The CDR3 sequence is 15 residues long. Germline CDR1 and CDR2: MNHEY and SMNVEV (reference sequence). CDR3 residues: CASRPAGPPGYEQYF. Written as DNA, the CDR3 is TGTGCCAGCAGACCCGCGGGCCCCCCGGGCTACGAGCAGTACTTC.

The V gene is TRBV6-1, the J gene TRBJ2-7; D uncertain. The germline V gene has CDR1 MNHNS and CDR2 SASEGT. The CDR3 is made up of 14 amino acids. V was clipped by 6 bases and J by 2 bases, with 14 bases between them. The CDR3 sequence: CASRDYLVTYEQYF. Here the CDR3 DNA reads TGTGCCAGCAGGGATTACCTTGTCACCTACGAGCAGTACTTC.

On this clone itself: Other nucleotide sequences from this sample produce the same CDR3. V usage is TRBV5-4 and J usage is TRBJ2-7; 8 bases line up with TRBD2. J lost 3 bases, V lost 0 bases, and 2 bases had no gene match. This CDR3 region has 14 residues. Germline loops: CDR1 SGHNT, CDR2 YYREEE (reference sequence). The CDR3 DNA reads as TGTGCCAGCAGCTTGGCGGGAGGGAGCTACGAGCAGTACTTC. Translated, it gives CASSLAGGSYEQYF.

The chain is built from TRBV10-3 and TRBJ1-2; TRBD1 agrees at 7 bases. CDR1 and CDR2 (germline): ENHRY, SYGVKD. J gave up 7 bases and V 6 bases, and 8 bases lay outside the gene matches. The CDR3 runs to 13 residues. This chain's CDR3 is CAISSQGWSGYTF. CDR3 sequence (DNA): TGTGCCATCAGCTCACAGGGGTGGAGTGGCTACACCTTC.

The CDR3 bases are TGCGCCAGCAGCCAAGAAACCGCAGAGGTCGGGGAGCAGTACTTC. It yields the protein CASSQETAEVGEQYF. The rearrangement uses TRBV4-1 and TRBJ2-7, with D uncertain. The CDR3 is made up of 15 amino acids. V lost 0 bases and J lost 7, with 16 bases in between. Germline V gives CDR1 MGHRA, CDR2 YSYEKL.

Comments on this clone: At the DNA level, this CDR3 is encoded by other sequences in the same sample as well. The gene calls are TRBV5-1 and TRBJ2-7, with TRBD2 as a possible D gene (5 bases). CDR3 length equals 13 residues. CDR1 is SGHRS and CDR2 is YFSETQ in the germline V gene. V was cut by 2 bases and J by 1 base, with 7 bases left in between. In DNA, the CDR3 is TGCGCCAGCAGCTTCGGGGTATCCTACGAGCAGTACTTC. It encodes CASSFGVSYEQYF.

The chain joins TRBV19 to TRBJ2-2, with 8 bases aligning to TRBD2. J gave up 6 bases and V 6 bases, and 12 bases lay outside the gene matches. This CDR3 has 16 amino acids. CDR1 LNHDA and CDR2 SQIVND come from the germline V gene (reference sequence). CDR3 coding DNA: TGTGCCAGTAGCCGGGGACTAGGGGTTTGGGCCGGGGAGCTGTTTTTT. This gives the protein CASSRGLGVWAGELFF.

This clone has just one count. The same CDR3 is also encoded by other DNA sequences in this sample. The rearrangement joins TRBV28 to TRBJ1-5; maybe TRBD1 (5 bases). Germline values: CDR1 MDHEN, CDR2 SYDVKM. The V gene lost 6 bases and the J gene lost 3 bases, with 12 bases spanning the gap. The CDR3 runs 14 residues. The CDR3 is CASSLGRDNQPQHF. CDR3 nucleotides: TGTGCCAGCAGCCTCGGCAGGGACAATCAGCCCCAGCATTTT.

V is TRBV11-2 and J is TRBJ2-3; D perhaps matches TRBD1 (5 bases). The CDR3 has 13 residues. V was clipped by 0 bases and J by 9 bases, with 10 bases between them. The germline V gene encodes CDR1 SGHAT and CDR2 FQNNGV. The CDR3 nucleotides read TGTGCCAGCAGCTTAGACGAGACAGTCACGCAGTATTTT. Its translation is CASSLDETVTQYF.

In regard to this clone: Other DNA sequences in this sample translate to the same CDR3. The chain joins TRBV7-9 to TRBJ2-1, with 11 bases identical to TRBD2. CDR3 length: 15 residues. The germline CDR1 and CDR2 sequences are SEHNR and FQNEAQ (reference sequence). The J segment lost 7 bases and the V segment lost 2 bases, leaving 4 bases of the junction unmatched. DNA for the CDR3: TGTGCCAGCAGCTTACTAGCGGGAGGTAGGAATGAGCAGTTCTTC. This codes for CASSLLAGGRNEQFF.

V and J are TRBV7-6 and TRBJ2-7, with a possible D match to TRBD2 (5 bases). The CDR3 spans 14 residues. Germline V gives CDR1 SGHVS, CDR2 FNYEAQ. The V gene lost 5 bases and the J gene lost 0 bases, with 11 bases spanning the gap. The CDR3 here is CASSQRFTSYEQYF. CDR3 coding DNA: TGTGCCAGCAGCCAGCGGTTCACCTCCTACGAGCAGTACTTC.

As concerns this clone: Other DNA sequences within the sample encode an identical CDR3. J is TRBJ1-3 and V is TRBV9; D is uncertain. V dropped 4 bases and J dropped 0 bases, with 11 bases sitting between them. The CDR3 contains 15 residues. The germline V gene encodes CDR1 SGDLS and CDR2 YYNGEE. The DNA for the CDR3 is TGTGCCAGCAGCCCCGGCGGAGTCTCTGGAAACACCATATATTTT. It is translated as CASSPGGVSGNTIYF.

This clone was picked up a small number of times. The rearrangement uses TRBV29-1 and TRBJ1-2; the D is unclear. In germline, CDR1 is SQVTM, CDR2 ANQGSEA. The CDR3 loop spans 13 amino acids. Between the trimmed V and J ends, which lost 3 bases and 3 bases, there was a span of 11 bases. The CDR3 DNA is TGCAGCGTTGACGGCGGGCTCGACTATGGCTACACCTTC. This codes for CSVDGGLDYGYTF.

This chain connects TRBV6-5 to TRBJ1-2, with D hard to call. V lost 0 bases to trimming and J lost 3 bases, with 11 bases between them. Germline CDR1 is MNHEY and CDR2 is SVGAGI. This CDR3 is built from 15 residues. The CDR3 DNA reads TGTGCCAGCAGTTACTCGCCGGGCCGCCACTATGGCTACACCTTC. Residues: CASSYSPGRHYGYTF.

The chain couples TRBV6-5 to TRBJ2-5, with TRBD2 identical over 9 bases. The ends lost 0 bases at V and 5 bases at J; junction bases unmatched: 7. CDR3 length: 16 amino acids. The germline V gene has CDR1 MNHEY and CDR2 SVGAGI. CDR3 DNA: TGTGCCAGCAGTTACTCACCGCGGGGGGGCGACGAGACCCAGTACTTC. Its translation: CASSYSPRGGDETQYF.

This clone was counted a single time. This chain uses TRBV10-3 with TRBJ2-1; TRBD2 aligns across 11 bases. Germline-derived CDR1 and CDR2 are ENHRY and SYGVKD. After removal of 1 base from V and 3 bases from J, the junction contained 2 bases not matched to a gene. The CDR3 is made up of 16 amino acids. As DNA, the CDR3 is TGTGCCATCAGTGAGTTAGCGGGAGGGGTCTACAATGAGCAGTTCTTC. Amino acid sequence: CAISELAGGVYNEQFF.

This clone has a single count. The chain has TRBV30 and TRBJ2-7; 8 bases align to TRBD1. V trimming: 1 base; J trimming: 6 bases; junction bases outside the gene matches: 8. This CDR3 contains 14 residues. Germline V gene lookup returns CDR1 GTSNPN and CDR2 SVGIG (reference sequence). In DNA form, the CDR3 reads TGTGCCTGGAGTGGGTGGCAGGGGGCGGCCGAGCAGTACTTC. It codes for CAWSGWQGAAEQYF. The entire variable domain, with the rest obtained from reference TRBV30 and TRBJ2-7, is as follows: SQTIHQWPATLVQPVGSPLSLECTVEGTSNPNLYWYRQAAGRGLQLLFYSVGIGQISSEVPQNLSASRPQDRQFILSSKKLLLSDSGFYLCAWSGWQGAAEQYFGPGTRLTVT.

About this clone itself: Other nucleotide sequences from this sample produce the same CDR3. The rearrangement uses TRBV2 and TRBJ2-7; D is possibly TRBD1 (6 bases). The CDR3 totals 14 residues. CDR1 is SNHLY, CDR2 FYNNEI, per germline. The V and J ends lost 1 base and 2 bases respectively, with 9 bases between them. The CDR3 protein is CASSEGGQTYEQYF. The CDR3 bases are TGTGCCAGCAGTGAAGGTGGACAGACCTACGAGCAGTACTTC.

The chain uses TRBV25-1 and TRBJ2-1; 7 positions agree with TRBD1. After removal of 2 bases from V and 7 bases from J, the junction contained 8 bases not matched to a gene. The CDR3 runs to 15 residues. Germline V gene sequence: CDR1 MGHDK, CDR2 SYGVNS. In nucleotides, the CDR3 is TGTGCCAGCAGTGAACGGGACAGTAGACTTAATGAGCAGTTCTTC. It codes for CASSERDSRLNEQFF.

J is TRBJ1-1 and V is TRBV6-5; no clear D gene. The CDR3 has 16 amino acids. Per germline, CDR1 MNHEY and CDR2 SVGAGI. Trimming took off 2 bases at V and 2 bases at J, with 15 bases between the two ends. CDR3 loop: CASSYSESLTNTEAFF. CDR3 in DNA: TGTGCCAGCAGTTACAGCGAATCTCTAACAAACACTGAAGCTTTCTTT.

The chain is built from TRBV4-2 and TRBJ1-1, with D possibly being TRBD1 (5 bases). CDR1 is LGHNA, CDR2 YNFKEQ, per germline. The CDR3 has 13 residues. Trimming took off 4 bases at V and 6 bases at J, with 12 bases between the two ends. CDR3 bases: TGTGCCAGCAGCCCCCCCCTGGGGGCTGAAGCTTTCTTT. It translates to CASSPPLGAEAFF.